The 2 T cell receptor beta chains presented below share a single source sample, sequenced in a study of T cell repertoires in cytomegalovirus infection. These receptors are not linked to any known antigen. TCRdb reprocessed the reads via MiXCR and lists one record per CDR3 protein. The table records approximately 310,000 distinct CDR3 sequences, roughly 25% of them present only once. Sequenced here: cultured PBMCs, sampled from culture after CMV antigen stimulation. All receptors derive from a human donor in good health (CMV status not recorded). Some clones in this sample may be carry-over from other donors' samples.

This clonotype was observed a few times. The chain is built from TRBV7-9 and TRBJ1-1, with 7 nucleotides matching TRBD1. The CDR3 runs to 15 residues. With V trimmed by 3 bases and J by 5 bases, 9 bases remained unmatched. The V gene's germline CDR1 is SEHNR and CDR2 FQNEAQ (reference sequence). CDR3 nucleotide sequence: TGTGCCAGCAGCTTGGGAGGGGGCGGTAGAACTGAAGCTTTCTTT. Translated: CASSLGGGGRTEAFF.

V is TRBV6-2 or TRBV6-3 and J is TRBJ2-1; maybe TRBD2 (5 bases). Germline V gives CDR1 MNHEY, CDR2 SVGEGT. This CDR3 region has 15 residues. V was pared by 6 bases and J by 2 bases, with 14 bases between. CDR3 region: CASRKSGATYNEQFF. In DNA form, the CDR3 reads TGTGCCAGCAGGAAAAGCGGAGCGACCTACAATGAGCAGTTCTTC.